These 15 T cell receptor beta chains originate from one sample sequenced in a study of PD-L1 blockade in urothelial cancer. Profiling relied on immunoSEQ multiplex PCR, and the TCRdb table lists in-frame clones only, not all of them. This sample carries 60,000 to 75,000 clones, about 83% of them seen once, and the ten largest clones take approximately 9.2%. The time point here: pretreatment peripheral blood. The input for sequencing was PBMCs, taken around atezolizumab (anti-PD-L1) treatment. These receptors came from a woman in her 70s with urothelial cancer.

This chain uses TRBV5-1 with TRBJ1-1, with D tentatively TRBD1 (6 bases). CDR3 length equals 13 residues. CDR1 is SGHRS, CDR2 YFSETQ, per germline. Between the trimmed V and J ends, which lost 6 bases and 1 base, there was a span of 10 bases. The CDR3 protein is CASTLQGNTEAFF. DNA for the CDR3: TGCGCCAGCACCCTACAGGGGAACACTGAAGCTTTCTTT. The complete variable domain, with remaining parts taken from reference TRBV5-1 and TRBJ1-1, reads KAGVTQTPRYLIKTRGQQVTLSCSPISGHRSVSWYQQTPGQGLQFLFEYFSETQRNKGNFPGRFSGRQFSNSRSEMNVSTLELGDSALYLCASTLQGNTEAFFGQGTRLTVV.

The chain is built from TRBV25-1 and TRBJ1-5; possibly TRBD1 for D (6 bases). V lost 4 bases to trimming and J lost 0 bases, with 7 bases between them. The CDR3 totals 14 residues. CDR1 and CDR2 (germline): MGHDK, SYGVNS. CDR3 sequence (DNA): TGTGCCAGCAGTGGGACAGATAGCAATCAGCCCCAGCATTTT. Its translation is CASSGTDSNQPQHF.

The genes are TRBV9 and TRBJ1-1, with D maybe TRBD1 (5 bases). CDR1 and CDR2 from the germline V gene are SGDLS and YYNGEE. Trimming removed 0 bases from V and 3 bases from J, with 12 bases in between. There are 15 residues in the CDR3. CDR3: CASSVGGRGDTEAFF. The CDR3 DNA reads as TGTGCCAGCAGCGTAGGGGGGAGGGGAGACACTGAAGCTTTCTTT.

J is TRBJ1-3 and V is TRBV10-3; D possibly corresponds to TRBD1 (6 bases). The V end was cut by 3 bases, the J end by 4 bases, with 13 bases between. This CDR3 spans 15 amino acids. The germline gives CDR1 ENHRY, CDR2 SYGVKD. In DNA form, the CDR3 reads TGTGCCATCAGTGATACAGGGAAAAGGGGAAACACCATATATTTT. Its protein is CAISDTGKRGNTIYF.

This clone has a handful of counts. This chain joins TRBV4-1 and TRBJ1-6, with TRBD1 matching over 9 bases. The CDR3 sequence is 15 residues long. Germline assignment: CDR1 MGHRA and CDR2 YSYEKL. The V segment lost 8 bases and the J segment 6 bases; nucleotides outside the gene matches: 8. The CDR3 nucleotides read TGCGCCAGCCGACCCGGGACAGGGACTAATTCACCCCTCCACTTT. This sequence encodes CASRPGTGTNSPLHF.

V usage is TRBV11-1 and J usage is TRBJ2-3, with 9 bases fitting TRBD1. The CDR3 is made up of 16 amino acids. J was trimmed by 5 bases and V by 5 bases; bases with no gene match: 11. The germline V gene encodes CDR1 SGHAT and CDR2 FQDESV (reference sequence). In DNA form, the CDR3 reads TGTGCCAGCAGCCCGTCACCGACAGGGGGTAGAGATACGCAGTATTTT. Residues: CASSPSPTGGRDTQYF.

The chain employs TRBV7-9 and TRBJ2-5; the match to TRBD2 covers 8 bases. The germline gives CDR1 SEHNR, CDR2 FQNEAQ (reference sequence). The CDR3 contains 16 residues. V shed 0 bases, J shed 0 bases, and the junction held 3 bases outside the gene matches. The CDR3 DNA is TGTGCCAGCAGCTTAGCGGGACTAGAGTACCAAGAGACCCAGTACTTC. Its protein product is CASSLAGLEYQETQYF.

The V call is TRBV25-1, the J call TRBJ1-1, with 8 bases identical to TRBD1. CDR1 and CDR2 from the germline V gene are MGHDK and SYGVNS. The trim removed 1 base at V and 1 base at J, leaving 5 bases unmatched. The CDR3 contains 16 residues. CDR3 bases: TGTGCCAGCAGTGAATCACCTGGGACAGGGAACACTGAAGCTTTCTTT. Protein sequence: CASSESPGTGNTEAFF.

V and J are TRBV27 and TRBJ2-2; D is unclear. Per germline, CDR1 MNHEY and CDR2 SMNVEV (reference sequence). CDR3 size: 17 residues. The V end was cut by 5 bases, the J end by 0 bases, with 16 bases between. The CDR3 DNA is TGTGCCAGCAGTCCGCTCTTTGAGGTCGCGAACACCGGGGAGCTGTTTTTT. This gives the protein CASSPLFEVANTGELFF.

The V and J genes are TRBV18 and TRBJ2-5, with D possibly TRBD1 on 5 matching bases. CDR1 is KGHSH, CDR2 LQKENI, per germline. V was trimmed by 3 bases and J by 4 bases, leaving 6 bases between them. This CDR3 comprises 12 residues. CDR3 DNA sequence: TGTGCCAGCTCACCTAGGGGAGAGACCCAGTACTTC. This translates into CASSPRGETQYF.

CDR3 in amino acids: CSTGEGTGHYGYTF. For the CDR3, the DNA is TGCAGCACTGGTGAGGGGACAGGTCACTATGGCTACACCTTC. The chain joins TRBV29-1 to TRBJ1-2; 8 positions match TRBD1. The CDR3 consists of 14 residues. The germline gives CDR1 SQVTM, CDR2 ANQGSEA. V trimming: 8 bases; J trimming: 3 bases; junction bases outside the gene matches: 11.

This rearrangement joins TRBV5-4 to TRBJ2-1; D may be TRBD1 (6 bases). The V end lost 4 bases, the J end lost 1 base, and 24 bases lay between the germline ends. The CDR3 is 19 amino acids. CDR1 is SGHNT and CDR2 is YYREEE in the germline V gene (reference sequence). CDR3 amino acids: CASSTGSPNWGLSYNEQFF. The CDR3 DNA reads as TGTGCCAGCAGCACAGGGTCGCCTAATTGGGGGCTGTCCTACAATGAGCAGTTCTTC.

This sequence joins TRBV19 and TRBJ2-7; 10 bases line up with TRBD2. This CDR3 is 15 amino acids long. Germline CDR1 LNHDA, CDR2 SQIVND (reference sequence). After removal of 3 bases from V and 0 bases from J, the junction contained 2 bases not matched to a gene. CDR3 nucleotide sequence: TGTGCCAGTAGTATCTCTAGCGGGAGCTCCTACGAGCAGTACTTC. Translated, it gives CASSISSGSSYEQYF.

The chain is built from TRBV6-1 and TRBJ1-2; no reliable D call. Trimming left V 1 base short and J 5 bases short, with 5 bases between. The CDR3 contains 12 residues. The germline gives CDR1 MNHNS, CDR2 SASEGT. CDR3 residues: CASSEGPYGYTF. As DNA, the CDR3 is TGTGCCAGCAGTGAAGGGCCGTATGGCTACACCTTC.

This chain uses TRBV9 with TRBJ1-1; tentatively, D is TRBD1 (5 bases). Trimming shortened V by 4 bases and J by 4 bases, and 14 bases separated the two germline ends. Germline-derived CDR1 and CDR2 are SGDLS and YYNGEE. CDR3 length: 14 amino acids. CDR3 sequence (DNA): TGTGCCAGCAGCTATCAGGGTTCGGGCACTGAAGCTTTCTTT. Protein: CASSYQGSGTEAFF.